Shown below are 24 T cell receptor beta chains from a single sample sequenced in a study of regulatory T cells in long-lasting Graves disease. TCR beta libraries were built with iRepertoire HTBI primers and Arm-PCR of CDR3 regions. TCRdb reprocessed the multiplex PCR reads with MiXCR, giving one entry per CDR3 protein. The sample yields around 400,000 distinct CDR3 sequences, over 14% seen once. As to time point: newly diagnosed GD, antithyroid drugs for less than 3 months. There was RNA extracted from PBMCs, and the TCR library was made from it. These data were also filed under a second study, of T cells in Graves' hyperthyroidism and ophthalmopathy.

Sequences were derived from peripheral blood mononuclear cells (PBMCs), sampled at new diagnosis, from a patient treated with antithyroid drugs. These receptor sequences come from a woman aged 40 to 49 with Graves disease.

CDR3 sequence: CASSQDISPWNEQFF. Written as DNA, the CDR3 is TGCGCCAGCAGCCAAGATATCTCCCCCTGGAATGAGCAGTTCTTC. The genes are TRBV4-1 and TRBJ2-1; D call uncertain. The CDR3 extends over 15 amino acids. Germline V lookup: CDR1 MGHRA, CDR2 YSYEKL. V lost 0 bases to trimming and J lost 7 bases, with 13 bases between them.

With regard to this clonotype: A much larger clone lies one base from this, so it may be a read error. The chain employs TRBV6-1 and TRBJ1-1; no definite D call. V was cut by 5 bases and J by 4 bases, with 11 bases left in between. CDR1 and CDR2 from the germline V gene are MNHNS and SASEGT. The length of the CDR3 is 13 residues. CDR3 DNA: TGTGCCAGCAGTACCCGGGGAGCCACTGAAGCTTTCTTT. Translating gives CASSTRGATEAFF.

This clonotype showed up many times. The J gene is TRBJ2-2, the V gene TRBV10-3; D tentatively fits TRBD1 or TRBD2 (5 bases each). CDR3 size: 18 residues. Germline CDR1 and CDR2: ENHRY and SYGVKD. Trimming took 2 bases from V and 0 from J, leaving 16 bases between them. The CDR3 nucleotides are TGTGCCATCAGTGAGCGACCCCCCGGGGCTTCGAACACCGGGGAGCTGTTTTTT. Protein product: CAISERPPGASNTGELFF.

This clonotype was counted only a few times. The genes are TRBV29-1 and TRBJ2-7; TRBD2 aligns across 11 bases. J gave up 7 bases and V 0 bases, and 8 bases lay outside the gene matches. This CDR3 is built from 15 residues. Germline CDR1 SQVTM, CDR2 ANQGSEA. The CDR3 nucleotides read TGCAGCGTTGAAGACGGCCTAGCGGGGGGTGAAGAGCAGTACTTC. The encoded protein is CSVEDGLAGGEEQYF.

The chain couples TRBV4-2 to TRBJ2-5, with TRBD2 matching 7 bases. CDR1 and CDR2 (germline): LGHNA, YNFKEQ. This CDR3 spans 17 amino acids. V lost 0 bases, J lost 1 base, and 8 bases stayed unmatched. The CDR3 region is CASSQDRGVRGQETQYF. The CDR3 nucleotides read TGTGCCAGCAGCCAAGATCGGGGGGTACGGGGCCAAGAGACCCAGTACTTC.

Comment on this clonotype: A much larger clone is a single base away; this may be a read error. The CDR3 nucleotides are TGTGCCGGCAGCTTCCAGGGGGACGGTGAAAAACTGTTTTTT. It translates to CAGSFQGDGEKLFF. This chain uses TRBV5-4 with TRBJ1-4, with 7 bases matching TRBD1. The CDR3 is 14 amino acids. Germline V gene data show CDR1 as SGHNT and CDR2 as YYREEE (reference sequence).

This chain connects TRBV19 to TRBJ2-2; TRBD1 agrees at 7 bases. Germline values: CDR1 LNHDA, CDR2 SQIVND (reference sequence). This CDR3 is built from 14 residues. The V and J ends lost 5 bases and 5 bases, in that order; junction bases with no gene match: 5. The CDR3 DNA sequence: TGTGCCAGTAGTGTGACAGGGTGGACCGGGGAGCTGTTTTTT. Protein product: CASSVTGWTGELFF.

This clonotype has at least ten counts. The CDR3 reads CASSRDRSQTGELFF. The CDR3 nucleotides read TGTGCCAGCAGCCGTGACAGGTCCCAGACCGGGGAGCTGTTTTTT. The chain is built from TRBV11-1 and TRBJ2-2; D perhaps matches TRBD1 (6 bases). The CDR3 loop spans 15 amino acids. Trimming removed 5 bases from V and 5 bases from J, with 15 bases in between. Germline CDR1 SGHAT, CDR2 FQDESV (reference sequence). Based on the CDR3 plus reference TRBV11-1 and TRBJ2-2, the full variable domain is EAEVAQSPRYKITEKSQAVAFWCDPISGHATLYWYRQILGQGPELLVQFQDESVVDDSQLPKDRFSAERLKGVDSTLKIQPAELGDSAMYLCASSRDRSQTGELFFGEGSRLTVL.

CDR3 loop: CASSLEGNSNQPQHF. The DNA for the CDR3 is TGCGCCAGCAGCTTGGAAGGGAATAGCAATCAGCCCCAGCATTTT. V is TRBV5-1 and J is TRBJ1-5; the D is unclear. CDR1 SGHRS and CDR2 YFSETQ come from the germline V gene. CDR3 length: 15 amino acids. The V end lost 0 bases, the J end lost 0 bases, and 7 bases lay between the germline ends.

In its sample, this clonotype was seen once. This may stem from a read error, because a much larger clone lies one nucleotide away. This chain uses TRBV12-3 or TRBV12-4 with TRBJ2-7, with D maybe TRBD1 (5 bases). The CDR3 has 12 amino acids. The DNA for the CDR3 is TGTGCCAGCAGTTTTAGGGGTTACGAGCAGTGCTTC. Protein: CASSFRGYEQCF.

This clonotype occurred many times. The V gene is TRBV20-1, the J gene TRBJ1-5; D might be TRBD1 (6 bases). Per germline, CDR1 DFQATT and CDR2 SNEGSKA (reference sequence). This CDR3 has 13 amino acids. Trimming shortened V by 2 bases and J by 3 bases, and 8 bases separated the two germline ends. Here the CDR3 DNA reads TGCAGTGCTAGACGGGGGCTCAATCAGCCCCAGCATTTT. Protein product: CSARRGLNQPQHF.

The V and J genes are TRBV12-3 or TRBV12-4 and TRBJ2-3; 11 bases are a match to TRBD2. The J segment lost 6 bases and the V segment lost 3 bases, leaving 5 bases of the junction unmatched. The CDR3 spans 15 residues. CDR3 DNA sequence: TGTGCCAGCAGTTTGACTAGCGGGACTAGGGATACGCAGTATTTT. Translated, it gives CASSLTSGTRDTQYF.

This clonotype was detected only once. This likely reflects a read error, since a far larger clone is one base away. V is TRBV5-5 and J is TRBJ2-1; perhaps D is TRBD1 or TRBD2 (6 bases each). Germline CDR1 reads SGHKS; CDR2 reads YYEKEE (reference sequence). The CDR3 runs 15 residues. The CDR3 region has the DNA TGCGCCAGCAGCCCCTTGGGGGCCGGGGAGGATGAGCAGTTCTTC. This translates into CASSPLGAGEDEQFF.

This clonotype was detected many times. The CDR3 is CANTLLGAGHGYTF. Here the CDR3 DNA reads TGTGCCAACACGTTACTGGGGGCCGGGCATGGCTACACCTTC. The rearrangement links TRBV6-2 or TRBV6-3 to TRBJ1-2, with TRBD1 as a possible D gene (6 bases). The CDR3 is 14 amino acids. V gave up 10 bases and J gave up 6 bases, with 21 bases separating them. Germline CDR1 MNHEY, CDR2 SVGEGT.

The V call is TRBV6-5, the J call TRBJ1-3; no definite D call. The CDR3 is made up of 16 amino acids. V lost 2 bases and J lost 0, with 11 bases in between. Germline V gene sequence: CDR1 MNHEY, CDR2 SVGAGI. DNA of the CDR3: TGTGCCAGCAGTTACAGGGTGGGAGACTCTGGAAACACCATATATTTT. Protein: CASSYRVGDSGNTIYF.

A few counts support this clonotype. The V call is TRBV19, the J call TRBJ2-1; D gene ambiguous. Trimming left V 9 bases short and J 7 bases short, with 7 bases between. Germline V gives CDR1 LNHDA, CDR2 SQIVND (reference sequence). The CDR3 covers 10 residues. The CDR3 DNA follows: TGTGCCAGCGGTAGAAATGAGCAGTTCTTC. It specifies CASGRNEQFF.

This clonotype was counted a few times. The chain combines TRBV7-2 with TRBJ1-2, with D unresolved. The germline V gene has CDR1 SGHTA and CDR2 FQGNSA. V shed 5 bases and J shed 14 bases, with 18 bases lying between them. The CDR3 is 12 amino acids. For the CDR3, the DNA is TGTGCCAGCAGCCCTCGTGGAGGCCCGGGGACCTTC. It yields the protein CASSPRGGPGTF.

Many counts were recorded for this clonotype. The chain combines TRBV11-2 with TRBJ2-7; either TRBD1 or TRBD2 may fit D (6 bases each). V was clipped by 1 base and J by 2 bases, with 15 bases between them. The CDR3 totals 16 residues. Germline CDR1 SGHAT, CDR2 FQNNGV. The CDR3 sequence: CASSLARGGPTYEQYF. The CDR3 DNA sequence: TGTGCCAGCAGCTTAGCACGTGGGGGGCCGACCTACGAGCAGTACTTC.

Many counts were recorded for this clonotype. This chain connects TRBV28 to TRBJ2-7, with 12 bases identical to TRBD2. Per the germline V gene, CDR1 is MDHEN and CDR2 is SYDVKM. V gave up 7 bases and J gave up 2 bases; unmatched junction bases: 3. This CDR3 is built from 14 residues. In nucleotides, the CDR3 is TGTGCCAGCACCTGGACTAGCGGGGCCTACGAGCAGTACTTC. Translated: CASTWTSGAYEQYF.

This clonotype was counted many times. The CDR3 sequence: CASSLEVSYEQYF. For the CDR3, the DNA is TGTGCCAGCAGCTTAGAGGTCAGCTACGAGCAGTACTTC. The chain uses TRBV11-2 and TRBJ2-7, with D uncertain. From germline, CDR1 is SGHAT and CDR2 FQNNGV. The CDR3 spans 13 residues. Between the trimmed V and J ends, which lost 0 bases and 3 bases, there was a span of 6 bases.

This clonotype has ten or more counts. The CDR3 protein is CASSPVLAGVSNRNTGELFF. The CDR3 nucleotides read TGTGCCAGCAGCCCCGTACTAGCGGGAGTCTCGAACCGCAACACCGGGGAGCTGTTTTTT. The V gene is TRBV6-1, the J gene TRBJ2-2, with 11 positions matching TRBD2. The CDR3 has 20 amino acids. The V and J ends lost 6 bases and 2 bases, in that order; junction bases with no gene match: 17. Per the germline V gene, CDR1 is MNHNS and CDR2 is SASEGT.

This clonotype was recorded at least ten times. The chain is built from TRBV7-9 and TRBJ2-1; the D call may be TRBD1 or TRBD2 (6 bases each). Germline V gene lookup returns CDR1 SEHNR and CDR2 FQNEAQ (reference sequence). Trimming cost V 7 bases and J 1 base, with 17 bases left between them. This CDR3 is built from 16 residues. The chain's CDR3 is CASNPRGAVSYNEQFF. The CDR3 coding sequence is TGTGCCAGCAACCCAAGGGGGGCCGTTTCCTACAATGAGCAGTTCTTC.

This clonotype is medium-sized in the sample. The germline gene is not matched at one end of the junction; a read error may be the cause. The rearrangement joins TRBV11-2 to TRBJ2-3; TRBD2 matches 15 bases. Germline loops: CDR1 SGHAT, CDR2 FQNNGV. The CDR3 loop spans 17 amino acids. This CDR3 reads CASSLEGLAGGTDTQYF. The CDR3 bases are TGCGCCAGCAGCTTGGAGGGACTAGCGGGAGGTACAGATACGCAGTATTTT.

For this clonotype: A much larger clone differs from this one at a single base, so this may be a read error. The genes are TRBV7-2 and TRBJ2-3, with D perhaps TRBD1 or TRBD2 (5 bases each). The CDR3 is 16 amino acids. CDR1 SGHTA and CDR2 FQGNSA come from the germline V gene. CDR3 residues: CVSSQHSGTSRDTQYF. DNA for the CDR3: TGTGTCAGCAGCCAACACTCCGGGACCAGCAGAGATACGCAGTATTTT. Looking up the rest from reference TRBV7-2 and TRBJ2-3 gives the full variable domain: GAGVSQSPSNKVTEKGKDVELRCDPISGHTALYWYRQSLGQGLEFLIYFQGNSAPDKSGLPSDRFSAERTGGSVSTLTIQRTQQEDSAVYLCVSSQHSGTSRDTQYFGPGTRLTVL.